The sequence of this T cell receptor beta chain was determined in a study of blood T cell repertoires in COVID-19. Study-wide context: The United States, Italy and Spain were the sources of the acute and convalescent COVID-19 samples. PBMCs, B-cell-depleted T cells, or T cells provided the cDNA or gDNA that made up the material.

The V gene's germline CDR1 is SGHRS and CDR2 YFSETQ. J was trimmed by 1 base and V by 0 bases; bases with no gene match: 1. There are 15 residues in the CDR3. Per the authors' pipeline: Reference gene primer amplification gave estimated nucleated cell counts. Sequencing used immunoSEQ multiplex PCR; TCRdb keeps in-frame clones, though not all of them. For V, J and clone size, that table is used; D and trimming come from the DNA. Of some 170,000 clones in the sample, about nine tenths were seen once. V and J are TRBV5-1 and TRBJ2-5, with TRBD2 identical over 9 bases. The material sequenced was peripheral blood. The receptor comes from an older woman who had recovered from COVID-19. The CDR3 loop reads CASSLETSGQETQYF. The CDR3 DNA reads TGCGCCAGCAGCTTGGAGACTAGCGGCCAAGAGACCCAGTACTTC. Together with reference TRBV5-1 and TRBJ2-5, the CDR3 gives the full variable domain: KAGVTQTPRYLIKTRGQQVTLSCSPISGHRSVSWYQQTPGQGLQFLFEYFSETQRNKGNFPGRFSGRQFSNSRSEMNVSTLELGDSALYLCASSLETSGQETQYFGPGTRLLVL.